One TCR beta chain is described in this entry. The clone's antigen remains unknown. The data are from a study of cytomegalovirus exposure and HLA in healthy donors (dated by TCRdb to the late 2010s). In the study overall: In an earlier analysis of approximately 500 of the donors, approximately 300 Gb of sequence data and 100 million or so unique TCR beta sequences from roughly 180 million T cells were reported. An early release that covered roughly 600 HLA-typed donors contained approximately 300 gigabases of sequencing data and 80 million or so unique TCR sequences. Of the 398 genotyped donors, about 80% fell in the genetic ancestry cluster associated with self-reported Caucasian donors. The aim of the study was to test whether cataloging public T cell receptors could identify signatures of past pathogen exposure. The study used immunosequencing to profile the T cell repertoires of approximately 640 subjects and linked those repertoires to cytomegalovirus serostatus. Along with the roughly 670-subject first cohort, a separate validation cohort of about 110 different subjects was used. To predict cytomegalovirus infection status, the study combined high-throughput TCR immunosequencing, statistical association of individual TCRs with disease status, and machine learning. In a later analysis, previously published TCR beta repertoires from some 640 donors were re-analyzed and high-resolution HLA genotyping was added so that TCR occurrence patterns could be studied. In the later analysis, no new phenotypic data were used to find candidate immune exposures; instead, reliance was placed on TCR beta sequences and their occurrence across donors. An earlier analysis of approximately 630 of the donors applied high-throughput TCR beta sequencing to assess whether each TCR beta V gene segment acted as functional or pseudogenic. Alongside the repertoire data, information on donor age, sex, ethnicity and CMV serostatus was compiled. A later genetic analysis used genome-wide SNP genotypes for 398 of the 666 donors, treating that subset as a discovery cohort. Every discovery cohort repertoire had been produced on one sequencing platform. Class I and class II HLA loci were covered by the typing at four-digit resolution. The number of typed donors differed by locus: about 629-630 for A, B, C, DRB1 and DQB1; some 540 for DQA1; 606 for DPA1; and approximately 450 for DPB1. Roughly 5 DR-DQ haplotypes were handled as single units for association and clustering, since linkage in the cohort was strong. Among roughly 400 genotyped donors of the cohort, an average of approximately 240,000 unique TCR beta nucleotide sequences was sequenced per donor, of which about 19% were non-productive. What the authors observed across the whole study: A later genetic analysis reported fewer N-insertions in productive TCRs among donors in an Asian-associated ancestry cluster than the 666-donor mean. Some IMGT-functional V segments, including TRBV6-2 and TRBV6-3, could not be distinguished by the 87-base-pair reads and were therefore excluded. For the cohort, immune exposure information was limited to CMV serostatus. The classifier was reported to diagnose cytomegalovirus status with high specificity and sensitivity in both the original and validation cohorts. In an earlier analysis of about 540 of the donors, most TCR beta V segments were observed in productive rearrangements about 87% or about 30% of the time, broadly matching IMGT annotations. In the study, 150 to 200 TCR beta chains were listed as associated with cytomegalovirus. When HLA alleles, especially DR and DQ, strongly co-occurred, TCR associations were difficult to assign to individual alleles. In vitro tests confirmed that three of the cytomegalovirus-associated TCR beta chains recognize cytomegalovirus antigens. Specific HLA alleles were associated with 15,000 to 20,000 TCR beta sequences at a false discovery rate of 0.05 in a later analysis. Because HLA typing was unavailable for some donors at each locus, only the typed subset was used in association tests. Linkage disequilibrium might explain the correlated functional status among segregating V segments, but an unknown experimental factor could not be excluded. Sequencing depth was assumed to be roughly uniform across donors in the presence/absence analyses, though that assumption may not hold. A later analysis found that TCR association rates varied across HLA loci, with DRB1 alleles showing the most associated TCRs and HLA-C alleles the fewest. The authors suggested that the approach could potentially be generalized to other disease states and immunological phenotypes. Compared with equally common non-associated chains, HLA-associated TCR beta chains in a later analysis were more clonally expanded and had lower generation probabilities. A later analysis found that most CMV-associated TCR beta chains appeared HLA-restricted, with HLA associations seemingly driven largely by CMV exposure. V-gene and J-gene trimming of TCR beta chains was associated with a missense DCLRE1C variant in a later genetic analysis, and the association was replicated in an independent cohort. A cluster of highly shared sequence variants was judged likely to represent a technical artifact of the sequencing pipeline. Across donors, most TCR sequences were observed very rarely, whereas some public TCRs were present in many individuals. The earlier analysis of a few hundred of the donors excluded over 15 rarely observed V segments, including chromosome 9 orphons, because counts were too low. Only TCR beta chains were sequenced in this cohort, and the absence of alpha or paired-chain data limited detectable features. According to a later analysis, parvovirus B19, influenza, CMV and Epstein-Barr virus appeared linked to several top co-occurrence clusters. A further reported finding was that TCR beta sequences accurately predicted the HLA-A and HLA-B alleles for most subjects in the first cohort.

The cohort comprised fewer than 700 healthy bone marrow donors. Cohort members were all nominally healthy when sampled, although unrecorded immune exposures were likely present. The donor was CMV seropositive and was included in the group of 290 or so seropositive cohort members. A peripheral blood sample was provided by each donor, and peripheral blood mononuclear cells were used for TCR beta sequencing. The Qiagen DNeasy Blood Extraction Kit was used to extract genomic DNA from the blood cell samples. The V end loses 0 bases and the J end loses 2 bases, and a stretch of 9 bases separates them. Measured from the cysteine to the phenylalanine, the CDR3 is 15 residues long. The only DNA kept is the CDR3, 45 bases in frame from the first base. The germline V gene encodes CDR1 MRHNA and CDR2 SNTAGT. Library construction relied on the immunoSEQ multiplex PCR assay. A mixture of 60 forward primers for TCR Vbeta segments and 13 reverse primers for TCR Jbeta segments was used in the multiplex PCR. The CDR3 region of rearranged TCR beta genes was amplified from genomic DNA by a multiplex PCR assay. Amplified TCR beta libraries were sequenced as 87-base-pair reads on the Illumina HiSeq System. The authors processed their data as follows. A later analysis counted tens of millions of unique TCR beta chains across the 600 to 850 repertoires, and 10 million to 12 million of these chains were shared by at least two donors. To remove PCR and sequencing errors, raw reads were error-corrected and collapsed into unique sequences using a nearest-neighbor algorithm that merged closely related sequences. V, D and J gene segments were assigned by aligning CDR3 sequences to IMGT reference sequences. Each retained sequence needed at least a six-nucleotide match to both a V gene segment and a J gene segment. A rearrangement counted as productive if the CDR3 had no stop codons and remained in frame with V and J, and every other rearrangement counted as non-productive. Following IMGT convention, CDR3 was defined as the stretch from the second conserved V-encoded cysteine up to the conserved J-encoded phenylalanine. The earlier analysis of a few hundred of the donors excluded any sequence lacking an unambiguous match to a single V gene segment. In an earlier analysis of several hundred of the donors, V segments were called functional above 56.7% productive rearrangements and were called segregating when the between-donor standard deviation exceeded 5%. To diagnose cytomegalovirus status from the catalog of TCR beta chain sequences, a statistical classification framework was built. In a later analysis, V and J genes were assigned by comparing TCR nucleotide sequences against IMGT/GENE-DB human TR gene sequences. A later analysis assigned CDR3 sequences and most-parsimonious VDJ recombination scenarios with the TCRdist pipeline. In a later analysis, each TCR beta chain was defined by its CDR3 amino acid sequence together with its V-gene family, and reads without a unique V-gene family were excluded. A later analysis removed roughly 590 highly shared, low-generation-probability nucleotide sequences to deal with suspected cross-contamination and a sequencing artifact. For each public chain, a later analysis derived a clonal expansion index from normalized ranks of inferred template counts within each repertoire. In a later analysis, generation probabilities were computed using a VDJ recombination model fitted to out-of-frame rearrangements, and the results were checked against IGoR. Hypergeometric tests were used in a later analysis to score TCR-TCR, TCR-HLA and TCR-CMV co-occurrence, with a repertoire-size bias correction applied to the TCR pairs. False discovery rates were estimated in a later analysis by permuting HLA or CMV assignments 20 times. In a later analysis, co-occurring TCRs were grouped using DBSCAN, and TCRdist sequence similarity was added for clustering within HLA-allele-positive subsets. Repertoires with fewer than 30,000 or more than 120,000 public chains were left out of co-occurrence clustering, as were five repertoires with anomalous nucleotide sharing. Not all clones reach the TCRdb copy of this immuneACCESS table, which keeps in-frame sequences only. Checked studies attribute under half of the gap to unresolved V genes and leave the rest unexplained. V and J calls and clone size come straight from that table; D and trimming were deduced from the DNA. This sample's table lists about 76,000 clones. The leading ten clones occupy less than 5.5% of the sample.

The rearranged chain carries TRBV6-4 and TRBJ2-3; perhaps TRBD2 is the D gene, with 5 bases matching. This clonotype was sampled from a woman in her 40s in good health and CMV-seropositive. What was sequenced was PBMCs. The CDR3 region reads CASSDSGLTTDTQYF. The nucleotides are TGTGCCAGCAGTGACTCAGGACTGACCACAGATACGCAGTATTTT.